This TCR beta chain was found in a study of shared clonotypes between healthy human individuals. CDR1 is LNHDA and CDR2 is SQIVND in the germline V gene (reference sequence). This CDR3 is 15 amino acids long. With 7 bases removed from V and 1 base from J, the gap between germline ends came to 14 bases. Only in-frame clones appear in the TCRdb table, and some are missing; sequencing was by immunoSEQ multiplex PCR. The data contain millions of clones, about 95% of them singletons. Sequenced sample: naive CD4+ T cells sorted from blood. Indicated subset: CD45RA+ positively selected. This receptor was obtained from a man aged 18 to 35 in good health. The rearrangement uses TRBV19 and TRBJ2-4, with unresolved D. The CDR3, as DNA: TGTGCCAGTACCTCGTTTGGTGCCGCCAAAAACATTCAGTACTTC. Amino acid sequence: CASTSFGAAKNIQYF.